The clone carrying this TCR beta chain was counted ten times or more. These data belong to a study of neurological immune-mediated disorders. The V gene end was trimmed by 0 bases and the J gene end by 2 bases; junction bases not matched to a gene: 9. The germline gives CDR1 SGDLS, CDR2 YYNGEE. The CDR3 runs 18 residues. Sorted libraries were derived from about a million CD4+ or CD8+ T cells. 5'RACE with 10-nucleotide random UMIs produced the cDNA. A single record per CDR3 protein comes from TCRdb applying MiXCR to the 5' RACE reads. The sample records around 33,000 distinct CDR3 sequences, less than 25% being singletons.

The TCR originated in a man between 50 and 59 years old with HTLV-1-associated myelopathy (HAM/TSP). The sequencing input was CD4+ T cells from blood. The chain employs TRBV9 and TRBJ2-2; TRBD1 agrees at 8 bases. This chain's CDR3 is CASSVAFVDRVNTGELFF. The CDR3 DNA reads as TGTGCCAGCAGCGTAGCATTTGTGGACAGGGTCAACACCGGGGAGCTGTTTTTT. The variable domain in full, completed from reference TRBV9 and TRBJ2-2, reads DSGVTQTPKHLITATGQRVTLRCSPRSGDLSVYWYQQSLDQGLQFLIQYYNGEERAKGNILERFSAQQFPDLHSELNLSSLELGDSALYFCASSVAFVDRVNTGELFFGEGSRLTVL.